This T cell receptor beta chain originates from a study of T cell responses to AZD1222 COVID-19 vaccine. Germline loops: CDR1 MDHEN, CDR2 SYDVKM. The CDR3 has 15 residues. V lost 1 base and J lost 6; bases outside the gene matches: 2. This clone was counted a single time. TCRdb keeps only in-frame clones here, not all; method: immunoSEQ multiplex PCR. The table records 100,000 or so clones, more than 75% of them present only once. The sample consisted of peripheral blood, taken on day 0 of AZD1222 vaccination. The clonotype originates from an adult in good health. J is TRBJ2-2 and V is TRBV28; 10 nucleotides match TRBD2. CDR3 in amino acids: CASSLSSGGSGELFF. The CDR3 nucleotides read TGTGCCAGCAGTTTATCTAGCGGGGGTTCCGGGGAGCTGTTTTTT.